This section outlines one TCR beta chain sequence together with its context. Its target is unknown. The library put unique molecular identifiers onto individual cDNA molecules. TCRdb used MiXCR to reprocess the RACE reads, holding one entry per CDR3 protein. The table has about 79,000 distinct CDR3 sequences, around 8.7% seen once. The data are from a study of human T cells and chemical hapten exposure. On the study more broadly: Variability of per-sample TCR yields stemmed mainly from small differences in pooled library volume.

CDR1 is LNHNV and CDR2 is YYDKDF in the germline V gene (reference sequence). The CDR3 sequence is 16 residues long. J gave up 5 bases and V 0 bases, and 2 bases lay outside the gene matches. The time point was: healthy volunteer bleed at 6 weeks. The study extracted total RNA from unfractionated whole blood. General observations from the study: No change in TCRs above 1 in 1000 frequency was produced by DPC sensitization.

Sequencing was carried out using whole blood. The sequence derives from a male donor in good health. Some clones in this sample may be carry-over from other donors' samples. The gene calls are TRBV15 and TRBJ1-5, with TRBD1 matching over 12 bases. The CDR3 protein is CATSRDRDRGHQPQHF. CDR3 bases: TGTGCCACCAGCAGAGATCGGGACAGGGGGCATCAGCCCCAGCATTTT.